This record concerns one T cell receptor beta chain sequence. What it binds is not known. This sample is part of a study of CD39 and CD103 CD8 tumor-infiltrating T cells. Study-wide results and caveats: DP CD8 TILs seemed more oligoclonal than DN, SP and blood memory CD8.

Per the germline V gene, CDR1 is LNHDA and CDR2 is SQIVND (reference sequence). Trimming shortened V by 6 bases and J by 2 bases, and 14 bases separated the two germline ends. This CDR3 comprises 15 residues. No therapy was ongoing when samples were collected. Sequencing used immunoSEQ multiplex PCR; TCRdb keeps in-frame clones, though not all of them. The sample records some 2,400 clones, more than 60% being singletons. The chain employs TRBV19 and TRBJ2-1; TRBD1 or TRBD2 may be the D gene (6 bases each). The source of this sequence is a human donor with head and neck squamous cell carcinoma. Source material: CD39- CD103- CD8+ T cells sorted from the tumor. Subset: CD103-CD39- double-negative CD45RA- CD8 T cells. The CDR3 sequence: CASRITGTPYNEQFF. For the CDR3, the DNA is TGTGCCAGTAGAATAACAGGGACTCCCTACAATGAGCAGTTCTTC.